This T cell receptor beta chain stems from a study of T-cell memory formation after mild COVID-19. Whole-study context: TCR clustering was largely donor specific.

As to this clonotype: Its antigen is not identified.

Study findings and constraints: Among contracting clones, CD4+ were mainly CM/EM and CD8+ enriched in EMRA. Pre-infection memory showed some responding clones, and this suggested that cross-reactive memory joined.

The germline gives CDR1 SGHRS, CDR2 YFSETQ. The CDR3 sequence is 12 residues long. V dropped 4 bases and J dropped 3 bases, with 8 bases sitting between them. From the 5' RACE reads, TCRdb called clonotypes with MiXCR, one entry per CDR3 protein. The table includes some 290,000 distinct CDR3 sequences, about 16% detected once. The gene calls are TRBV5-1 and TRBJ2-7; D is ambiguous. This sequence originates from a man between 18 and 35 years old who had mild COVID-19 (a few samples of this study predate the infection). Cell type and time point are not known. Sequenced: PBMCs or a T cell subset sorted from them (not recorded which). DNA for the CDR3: TGCGCCAGCAGCATGGGGAACTACGAGCAGTACTTC. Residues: CASSMGNYEQYF.